This T cell receptor (beta chain) was captured by sequencing in a study of blood T cells in healthy people across ages. Germline V gene data show CDR1 as SGHAT and CDR2 as FQNNGV. V was shortened by 4 bases and J by 0 bases, with 12 bases between the two germline ends. CDR3 length: 16 residues. Together with a sample-barcoded 5' primer, a J-beta primer mix was included in a second PCR lasting about 7 to 12 cycles. TCRdb recomputed calls from the 5' RACE reads with MiXCR, one row per CDR3 protein. Among around 280,000 distinct CDR3 sequences listed, around 30% were seen once. This sequence originates from a woman in her sixties or seventies in good health. Sequenced material: blood. V usage is TRBV11-2 and J usage is TRBJ1-4, with a weak D call TRBD1 (6 bases). Written as DNA, the CDR3 is TGTGCCAGCAGCTCAGGGGTCCACGCAACTAATGAAAAACTGTTTTTT. It translates to CASSSGVHATNEKLFF. Complete variable domain (other parts from reference TRBV11-2 and TRBJ1-4): EAGVAQSPRYKIIEKRQSVAFWCNPISGHATLYWYQQILGQGPKLLIQFQNNGVVDDSQLPKDRFSAERLKGVDSTLKIQPAKLEDSAVYLCASSSGVHATNEKLFFGSGTQLSVL.